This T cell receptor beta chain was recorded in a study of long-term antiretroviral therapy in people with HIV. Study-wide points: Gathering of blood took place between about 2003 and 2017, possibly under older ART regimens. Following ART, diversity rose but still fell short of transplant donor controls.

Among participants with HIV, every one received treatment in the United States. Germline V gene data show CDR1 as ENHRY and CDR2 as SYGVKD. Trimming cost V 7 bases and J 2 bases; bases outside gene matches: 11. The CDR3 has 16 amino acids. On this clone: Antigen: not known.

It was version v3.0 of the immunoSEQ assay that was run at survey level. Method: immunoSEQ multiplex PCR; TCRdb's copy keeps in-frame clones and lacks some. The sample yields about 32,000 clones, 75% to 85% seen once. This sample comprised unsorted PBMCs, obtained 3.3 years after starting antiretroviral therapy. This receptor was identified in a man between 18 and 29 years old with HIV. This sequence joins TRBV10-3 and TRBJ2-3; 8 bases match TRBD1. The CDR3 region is CAIKTDGQGATDTQYF. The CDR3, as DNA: TGTGCCATCAAAACAGATGGACAGGGCGCCACAGATACGCAGTATTTT.